A single sample gave rise to the 28 T cell receptor beta chains below, sequenced in a study of cytotoxic CD8 clonotypes in ibrutinib-treated CLL. Sequenced by immunoSEQ multiplex PCR; TCRdb stores in-frame clones only, minus some. The repertoire holds over 200,000 clones, approximately 70% seen once, with approximately 5.9% in the top ten. Here the sequenced sample was PBMCs, taken after 12 months of ibrutinib treatment. The receptors stem from a human donor with chronic lymphocytic leukemia.

This clone was counted many times. The gene calls are TRBV6-1 and TRBJ2-1; the D gene is possibly TRBD2 (6 bases). The germline V gene has CDR1 MNHNS and CDR2 SASEGT. The V end was cut by 6 bases, the J end by 4 bases, with 16 bases between. The CDR3 is 15 amino acids. The CDR3 DNA sequence: TGTGCCAGCAGCCAGGAATGGCGGGGTTACAATGAGCAGTTCTTC. Amino acids: CASSQEWRGYNEQFF.

V gene TRBV6-5 combines with J gene TRBJ1-2; 9 bases are shared with TRBD1. Trimming removed 5 bases from V and 13 bases from J; junction bases left unmatched: 14. CDR1 and CDR2 (germline): MNHEY, SVGAGI. The CDR3 length is 14 residues. The CDR3 is CASSGAGTGSFSTF. CDR3 in DNA: TGTGCCAGCAGTGGGGCCGGGACAGGGTCCTTCTCCACCTTC.

This clone was detected a few times. The chain is built from TRBV2 and TRBJ2-5; 9 bases are shared with TRBD2. CDR1 and CDR2 (germline): SNHLY, FYNNEI. V lost 8 bases, J lost 3 bases, and 13 bases stayed unmatched. The CDR3 is 16 amino acids. CDR3 residues: CASCSELAGLEETQYF. The CDR3 DNA reads TGTGCCAGCTGCTCCGAGCTAGCGGGGCTAGAAGAGACCCAGTACTTC.

This clone was seen only once. This sequence joins TRBV5-1 and TRBJ1-2; TRBD1 agrees at 8 bases. Losses at the gene ends were 4 bases for V and 0 bases for J; bases not matched to a gene: 5. The CDR3 runs 15 residues. CDR1 and CDR2 from the germline V gene are SGHRS and YFSETQ. CDR3 nucleotide sequence: TGCGCCAGCAGCGTGGGACAGGTAGCTAACTATGGCTACACCTTC. This codes for CASSVGQVANYGYTF.

The chain combines TRBV18 with TRBJ2-5; 7 positions agree with TRBD1. Germline V gene lookup returns CDR1 KGHSH and CDR2 LQKENI. The CDR3 has 14 amino acids. The V segment lost 0 bases and the J segment 3 bases; nucleotides outside the gene matches: 1. CDR3 sequence: CASSPPGTEETQYF. For the CDR3, the DNA is TGTGCCAGCTCACCACCCGGGACAGAAGAGACCCAGTACTTC. Using reference TRBV18 and TRBJ2-5 for the parts outside the CDR3, the full variable domain is NAGVMQNPRHLVRRRGQEARLRCSPMKGHSHVYWYRQLPEEGLKFMVYLQKENIIDESGMPKERFSAEFPKEGPSILRIQQVVRGDSAAYFCASSPPGTEETQYFGPGTRLLVL.

The chain carries TRBV6-1 and TRBJ2-3, with D tentatively TRBD2 (5 bases). V lost 8 bases and J 1 base, leaving 13 bases between the germline ends. Germline assignment: CDR1 MNHNS and CDR2 SASEGT. The CDR3 has 14 residues. The CDR3 spells CASSLRAGTDTQYF. For the CDR3, the DNA is TGTGCCAGCTCGTTGAGGGCCGGCACAGATACGCAGTATTTT.

The rearrangement links TRBV25-1 to TRBJ1-1; D uncertain. V dropped 10 bases and J dropped 0 bases, with 12 bases sitting between them. Per the germline V gene, CDR1 is MGHDK and CDR2 is SYGVNS. CDR3 length: 13 residues. CDR3 region: CATRTALNTEAFF. In DNA form, the CDR3 reads TGTGCCACCCGGACGGCTCTGAACACTGAAGCTTTCTTT.

The chain joins TRBV9 to TRBJ1-4; D is unresolved. From germline, CDR1 is SGDLS and CDR2 YYNGEE. The CDR3 has 12 residues. The V end was cut by 3 bases, the J end by 8 bases, with 8 bases between. The CDR3 spells CASSGPGEKLFF. CDR3 DNA: TGTGCCAGCAGCGGCCCCGGGGAAAAACTGTTTTTT.

The chain joins TRBV7-9 to TRBJ1-1; D call uncertain. This CDR3 has 12 amino acids. Germline V gene sequence: CDR1 SEHNR, CDR2 FQNEAQ (reference sequence). V was trimmed by 6 bases and J by 5 bases, leaving 10 bases between them. The CDR3 region is CASSSGWTEAFF. Here the CDR3 DNA reads TGTGCCAGCAGTTCGGGCTGGACTGAAGCTTTCTTT.

The chain couples TRBV6-6 to TRBJ2-1; D unresolved. The CDR3 covers 12 residues. Germline lookup yields CDR1 MNHNY and CDR2 SVGAGI (reference sequence). V lost 7 bases, J lost 7 bases, and 11 bases lay in between. The CDR3 DNA reads TGTGCCAGCACCCTAGATTGGAATGAGCAGTTCTTC. As protein: CASTLDWNEQFF.

The chain joins TRBV4-2 to TRBJ2-7; 7 nucleotides line up with TRBD2. The germline V gene has CDR1 LGHNA and CDR2 YNFKEQ. This CDR3 has 15 residues. With 1 base clipped from V and 3 bases from J, the junction kept 6 bases outside the gene matches. The CDR3 DNA sequence: TGTGCCAGCAGCCAAGCAAGCGGGGTCAACTACGAGCAGTACTTC. Translating gives CASSQASGVNYEQYF.

In this sample, this clone is medium-sized. The rearrangement joins TRBV27 to TRBJ2-2; 13 bases are shared with TRBD2. V lost 5 bases and J lost 5; bases outside the gene matches: 5. CDR1 and CDR2 (germline): MNHEY, SMNVEV (reference sequence). This CDR3 region has 16 residues. DNA of the CDR3: TGTGCCAGCAGTATATGGACTAGCGGGAGTACCGGGGAGCTGTTTTTT. It codes for CASSIWTSGSTGELFF.

The chain is built from TRBV4-3 and TRBJ2-1, with D unresolved. V gave up 1 base and J gave up 1 base, with 8 bases separating them. Germline V lookup: CDR1 LGHNA, CDR2 YSLEER. The CDR3 spans 15 residues. Here the CDR3 reads CASSQGFQSYNEQFF. The CDR3 nucleotides read TGCGCCAGCAGCCAAGGGTTTCAGTCCTACAATGAGCAGTTCTTC.

V and J are TRBV19 and TRBJ2-7; 7 bases line up with TRBD1. V shed 3 bases, J shed 7 bases, and the junction held 15 bases outside the gene matches. The CDR3 runs 16 residues. CDR1 is LNHDA and CDR2 is SQIVND in the germline V gene (reference sequence). CDR3 region: CASSMGGGQLPGEQYF. CDR3 DNA: TGTGCCAGTAGTATGGGTGGGGGACAGCTCCCCGGGGAGCAGTACTTC.

This chain joins TRBV4-2 and TRBJ1-1, with D possibly TRBD1 on 5 matching bases. Germline CDR1 LGHNA, CDR2 YNFKEQ. The CDR3 has 16 residues. The germline V and J ends were trimmed by 5 bases and 0 bases, with 16 bases remaining between them. CDR3 residues: CASSYGTPFMNTEAFF. CDR3 coding DNA: TGTGCCAGCAGCTACGGGACCCCCTTTATGAACACTGAAGCTTTCTTT.

The chain employs TRBV9 and TRBJ2-7, with TRBD1 identical over 8 bases. Trimming took 2 bases from V and 4 from J; bases not matched to a gene: 8. The CDR3 is 15 amino acids. CDR1 SGDLS and CDR2 YYNGEE come from the germline V gene. The CDR3 sequence is CASSVQTGAGYEQYF. The DNA of the CDR3 is TGTGCCAGCAGCGTCCAGACAGGGGCTGGATACGAGCAGTACTTC.

The chain combines TRBV9 with TRBJ2-2, with D perhaps TRBD2 (6 bases). Germline CDR1 reads SGDLS; CDR2 reads YYNGEE. The length of the CDR3 is 14 residues. Between the trimmed V and J ends, which lost 2 bases and 7 bases, there was a span of 12 bases. CDR3 protein: CASSVVGSLGELFF. CDR3 coding DNA: TGTGCCAGCAGCGTTGTCGGGAGTCTCGGGGAGCTGTTTTTT. The full variable domain, its missing parts supplied by reference TRBV9 and TRBJ2-2, is DSGVTQTPKHLITATGQRVTLRCSPRSGDLSVYWYQQSLDQGLQFLIQYYNGEERAKGNILERFSAQQFPDLHSELNLSSLELGDSALYFCASSVVGSLGELFFGEGSRLTVL.

CDR3 bases: TGCAGCGTTGAAGTAGGCCAGCGGGGATACAATGAGCAGTTCTTC. Translating it yields CSVEVGQRGYNEQFF. V and J are TRBV29-1 and TRBJ2-1, with 7 positions matching TRBD2. The CDR3 is made up of 15 amino acids. V was clipped by 1 base and J by 4 bases; unmatched bases: 7. CDR1 SQVTM and CDR2 ANQGSEA come from the germline V gene.

The gene calls are TRBV2 and TRBJ1-1; TRBD1 aligns across 9 bases. Looked up from germline, CDR1 is SNHLY and CDR2 is FYNNEI. Trimming cost V 6 bases and J 7 bases; bases outside gene matches: 15. This CDR3 has 16 amino acids. For the CDR3, the DNA is TGTGCCAGCAGGGCAAACAGGGGGCCGCGTCCAAATGAAGCTTTCTTT. It specifies CASRANRGPRPNEAFF.

V and J are TRBV6-5 and TRBJ2-3; TRBD2 agrees at 8 bases. The CDR3 extends over 13 amino acids. The ends lost 6 bases at V and 7 bases at J; junction bases unmatched: 6. Germline V gene data show CDR1 as MNHEY and CDR2 as SVGAGI. CDR3 sequence reads: CASSLGGVYTQYF. CDR3 coding DNA: TGTGCCAGCAGCCTCGGGGGGGTGTATACGCAGTATTTT.

This clone was seen many times. The chain links TRBV4-3 to TRBJ2-2; D is unclear. The CDR3 is made up of 14 amino acids. Germline CDR1 and CDR2: LGHNA and YSLEER. Trimming took off 0 bases at V and 1 base at J, with 3 bases between the two ends. The CDR3 DNA follows: TGCGCCAGCAGCCAAGAACGGAACACCGGGGAGCTGTTTTTT. Its protein is CASSQERNTGELFF.

The rearrangement uses TRBV11-2 and TRBJ2-7, with TRBD2 matching 10 bases. The ends lost 1 base at V and 4 bases at J; junction bases unmatched: 4. The CDR3 is 15 amino acids. The germline V gene has CDR1 SGHAT and CDR2 FQNNGV. The CDR3 DNA follows: TGTGCCAGCAGCTTAGCGGGGACTAGCGCATACGAGCAGTACTTC. This encodes CASSLAGTSAYEQYF.

This clone was detected a few times. This chain uses TRBV5-1 with TRBJ1-2; D gene unclear. V was cut by 6 bases and J by 3 bases, with 9 bases left in between. Per germline, CDR1 SGHRS and CDR2 YFSETQ. The CDR3 length is 12 residues. CDR3 residues: CASKSMDYGYTF. The CDR3 coding sequence is TGCGCCAGCAAATCGATGGACTATGGCTACACCTTC.

This sequence joins TRBV18 and TRBJ1-5; tentatively, D is TRBD1 (6 bases). This CDR3 has 13 residues. V was pared by 6 bases and J by 9 bases, with 15 bases between. Looked up from germline, CDR1 is KGHSH and CDR2 is LQKENI. CDR3 bases: TGTGCCAGCTCTCACAGGGTTGAAGCGCCCCAGCATTTT. Encoded protein: CASSHRVEAPQHF.

This clone was seen a few times. The chain recombines TRBV7-2 with TRBJ1-1; D remains ambiguous. Trimming cost V 1 base and J 0 bases, with 9 bases left between them. The CDR3 is 15 amino acids. Germline CDR1 and CDR2: SGHTA and FQGNSA. CDR3 in DNA: TGTGCCAGCAGCTTAGGGGGATCCTTGAACACTGAAGCTTTCTTT. This encodes CASSLGGSLNTEAFF.

The chain combines TRBV6-4 with TRBJ1-2; a possible D gene is TRBD1 (5 bases). V lost 3 bases, J lost 1 base, and 12 bases lay in between. The CDR3 contains 15 residues. Looked up from germline, CDR1 is MRHNA and CDR2 is SNTAGT. CDR3 sequence reads: CASSEGKGFNYGYTF. CDR3 DNA sequence: TGTGCCAGCAGTGAGGGGAAGGGGTTTAACTATGGCTACACCTTC.

The rearrangement joins TRBV11-2 to TRBJ1-1; tentative D call: TRBD1 (5 bases). CDR1 and CDR2 (germline): SGHAT, FQNNGV. The CDR3 is 12 residues long. The germline V and J ends were trimmed by 2 bases and 11 bases, with 12 bases remaining between them. CDR3 loop: CASSLILGVAFF. Here the CDR3 DNA reads TGTGCCAGCAGCTTAATTTTGGGGGTGGCTTTCTTT.

The CDR3 bases are TGTGCCAGCAGCTTAGCGGTTGTAAATGGGCTAGCCCACGAGCAGTACTTC. Its protein is CASSLAVVNGLAHEQYF. The rearrangement links TRBV11-1 to TRBJ2-7; a weak D match, TRBD2 (5 bases). The CDR3 is 17 residues long. Germline CDR1 is SGHAT and CDR2 is FQDESV (reference sequence). Trimming took 0 bases from V and 5 from J, leaving 20 bases between them.